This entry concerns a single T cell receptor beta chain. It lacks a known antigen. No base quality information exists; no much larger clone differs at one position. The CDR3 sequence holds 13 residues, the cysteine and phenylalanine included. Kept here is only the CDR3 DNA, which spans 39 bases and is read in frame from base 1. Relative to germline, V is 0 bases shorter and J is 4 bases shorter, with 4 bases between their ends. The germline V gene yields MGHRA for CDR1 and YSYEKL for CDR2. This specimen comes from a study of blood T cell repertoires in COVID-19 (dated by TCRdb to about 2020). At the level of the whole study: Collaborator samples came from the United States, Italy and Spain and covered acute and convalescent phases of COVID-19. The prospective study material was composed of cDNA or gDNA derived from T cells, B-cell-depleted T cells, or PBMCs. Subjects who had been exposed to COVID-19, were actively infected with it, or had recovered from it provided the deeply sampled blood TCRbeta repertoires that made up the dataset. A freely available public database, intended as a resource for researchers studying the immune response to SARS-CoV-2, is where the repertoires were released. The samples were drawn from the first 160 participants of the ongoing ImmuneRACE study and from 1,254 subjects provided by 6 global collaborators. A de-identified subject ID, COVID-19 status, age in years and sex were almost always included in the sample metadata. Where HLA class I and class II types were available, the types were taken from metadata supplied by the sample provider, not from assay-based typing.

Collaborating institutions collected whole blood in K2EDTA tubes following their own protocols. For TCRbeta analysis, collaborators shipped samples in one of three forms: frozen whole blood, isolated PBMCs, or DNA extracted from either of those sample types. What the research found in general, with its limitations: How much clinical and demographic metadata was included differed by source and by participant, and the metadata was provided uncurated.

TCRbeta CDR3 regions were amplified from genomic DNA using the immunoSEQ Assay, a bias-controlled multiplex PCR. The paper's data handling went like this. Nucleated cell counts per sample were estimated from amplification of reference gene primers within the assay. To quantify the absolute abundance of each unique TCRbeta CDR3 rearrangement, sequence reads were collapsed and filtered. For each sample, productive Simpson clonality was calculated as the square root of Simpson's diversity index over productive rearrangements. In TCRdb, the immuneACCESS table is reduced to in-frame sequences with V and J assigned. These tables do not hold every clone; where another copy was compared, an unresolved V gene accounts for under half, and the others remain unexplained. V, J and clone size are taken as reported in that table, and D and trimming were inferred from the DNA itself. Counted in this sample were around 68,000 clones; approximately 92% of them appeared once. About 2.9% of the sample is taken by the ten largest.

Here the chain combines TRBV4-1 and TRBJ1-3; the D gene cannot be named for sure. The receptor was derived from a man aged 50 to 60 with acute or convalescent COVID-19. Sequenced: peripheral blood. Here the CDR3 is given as CASSQDRGNTIYF. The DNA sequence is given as TGCGCCAGCAGCCAAGATCGGGGAAACACCATATATTTT.